This T cell receptor beta chain was sequenced in a study of T cells expressing NK-cell markers (dated by TCRdb to 2018 to 2021). For the study in its entirety: Under ten donors provided sorted CD3+CD56+NKG2C+, CD3+CD56+NKG2C- and CD3+CD56-NKG2C+ T-cell subsets, whose TCR beta-chain repertoires were profiled. The study sequenced eight donors, all healthy volunteers chosen at random: three men and five women. Of the eight sequenced donors, seven were found to be HCMV-seropositive and one was found to be HCMV-seronegative. Sequencing of the libraries produced 2 x 150 bp reads on Illumina HiSeq 2000/2500, MiSeq or NextSeq.

A word on this clonotype: Its antigen remains undetermined.

The full study reports these points: For six donors, the dominant CD3+CD56+NKG2C+ clonotypes were among the top 10 CD8+ clonotypes and accounted for about 1.0-8% of CD8+ T cells. Whether the expanded NKG2C-expressing T cell clones were specific for HCMV antigens remained unclear. Those dominant clonotypes were again the most abundant among CD3+CD56-NKG2C+ cells in a few donors, at about 28.3-65%.

A commercial ELISA kit detecting HCMV-specific IgG in serum was used to determine HCMV serostatus. Ficoll density gradient centrifugation was used to isolate peripheral blood mononuclear cells from blood. The CDR3 starts with the cysteine, ends with the phenylalanine, and has 13 residues. This entry has no DNA. CDR1 and CDR2 are read off the germline V gene (reference sequence) as LNHDA and SQIVND. Instrument used: Illumina HiSeq 2000. TCR beta cDNA libraries were made by 5'RACE template switching that added a universal primer site and unique molecular identifiers. cDNA synthesis was primed from the TCR beta constant segment and was followed by two successive PCR amplification steps. The study's processing was this. MIGEC handled demultiplexing of the reads and grouping by UMI, while MiTCR was used to assemble and quantify clonotypes. To exclude erroneous sequences, only TCR cDNA sequences supported by at least two reads were retained. The tcR package was used for downstream repertoire analysis, with clonotypes matched between fractions based on CDR3 nucleotide sequence plus V segment. VDJmatch was used to annotate antigen specificity against VDJdb, with one amino acid substitution allowed in CDR3. TCRdb reprocessed the reads; each CDR3 protein sequence makes one entry, and DNA is unavailable. These V and J calls rely on TCRdb rather than the paper's analysis. The sample table records about 180,000 distinct CDR3 sequences. The ten largest clones add up to 20% of the sample.

The sequenced material came from blood T cells: a sorted CD56 or NKG2C T cell subset, CD4+ or CD8+ T cells, or bulk PBMC T cells (not recorded which). The clonotype was recovered from a man aged 18-70 years in good health. The V and J segments used are TRBV19 and TRBJ1-6. The CDR3 is CASSAGGNSPLHF.